A selection of T cell receptor beta chains follows, all from one sample in a study of CXCR3-negative and CXCR3-positive naive CD8 T cells. TCRdb re-called the 5' RACE reads and shows each CDR3 protein once, DNA omitted. The repertoire table contains roughly 63,000 distinct CDR3 sequences. The sequenced material came from naive CXCR3+ CD8+ T cells from blood. Source of these receptors: a human donor in good health. Some clones in this sample may be carry-over from other donors' samples. Both conserved end residues are part of each CDR3. Fields, in order: V gene, J gene, CDR3 protein.

TRBV5-6	TRBJ2-1	CASSFGSSNEQFF
TRBV27	TRBJ2-7	CASSLSATYEQYF
TRBV27	TRBJ2-7	CASRSALWEQYF
TRBV10-2	TRBJ1-1	CASKAWNTEAFF
TRBV29-1	TRBJ2-1	CSVSTEYNEQFF
TRBV30	TRBJ1-1	CAWSDSRMNTEAFF
TRBV12-3/TRBV12-4	TRBJ2-3	CASSPVFDGADTDTQYF
TRBV10-2	TRBJ2-7	CASLDSYEQYF
TRBV6-5	TRBJ2-5	CASSNTQPGLAYQETQYF
TRBV7-2	TRBJ2-7	CASSWTGVYEQYF
TRBV12-3/TRBV12-4	TRBJ2-3	CASKSSTDTQYF
TRBV3-1	TRBJ2-1	CASSQDWPAGDYNEQFF
TRBV12-3/TRBV12-4	TRBJ1-5	CASSDSMDGNQPQHF
TRBV7-8	TRBJ2-3	CASSLVLLAGGPYADTQYF
TRBV28	TRBJ2-7	CASSSREVDEQYF
TRBV13	TRBJ2-1	CASSMTGEDEQFF
TRBV20-1	TRBJ2-1	CSARGTSGSGSLNEQFF
TRBV6-5	TRBJ2-7	CASSESGTAYEQYF
TRBV20-1	TRBJ2-3	CSAKGFYGDTQYF
TRBV5-5	TRBJ2-7	CASSSSNDEQYF
TRBV21-1	TRBJ2-1	CASSKGQALAGSCNEQFF
TRBV29-1	TRBJ1-1	CSVEADSRTEAFF
TRBV4-3	TRBJ1-6	CASSQRDSNSPLHF
TRBV12-5	TRBJ2-7	CASGLSPDYSYEQYF
TRBV5-1	TRBJ2-7	CASSPEQGVYEQYF
TRBV4-2	TRBJ1-2	CASSQEGEYYGYTF
TRBV7-3	TRBJ2-1	CASSSTGLVNEQFF